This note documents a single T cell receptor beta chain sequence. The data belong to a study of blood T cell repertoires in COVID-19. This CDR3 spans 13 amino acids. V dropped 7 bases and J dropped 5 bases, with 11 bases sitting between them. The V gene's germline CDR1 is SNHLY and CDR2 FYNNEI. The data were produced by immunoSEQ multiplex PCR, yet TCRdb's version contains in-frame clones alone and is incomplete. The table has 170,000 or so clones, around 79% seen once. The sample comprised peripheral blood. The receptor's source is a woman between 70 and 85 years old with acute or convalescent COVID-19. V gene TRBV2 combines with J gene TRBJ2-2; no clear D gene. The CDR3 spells CASNLGGTGELFF. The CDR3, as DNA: TGTGCCAGCAACCTAGGCGGTACCGGGGAGCTGTTTTTT.